The 12 T cell receptor beta chains presented below share a single source sample, sequenced in a study of shared T cell receptors in the human thymus. The protocol was immunoSEQ multiplex PCR, while the TCRdb copy is restricted to in-frame clones and leaves out a portion. The table records over 650,000 clones, about 90% of them present only once. The data were also submitted as part of a second study, on human thymus T cells.

Sequenced: thymocytes. The receptors shown here come from a boy less than two years old with a congenital heart defect.

This clone has just one count. J is TRBJ2-7 and V is TRBV14, with 7 positions matching TRBD2. Unmatched junction bases numbered 8, after V lost 1 base and J lost 5 bases. Germline CDR1 SGHDN, CDR2 FVKESK. This CDR3 has 15 amino acids. The CDR3 is CASSQGGPSGHEQYF. The CDR3 nucleotides read TGTGCCAGCAGCCAAGGGGGTCCTAGCGGCCACGAGCAGTACTTC.

CDR3 sequence: CASSEHAGLAGDTQYF. CDR3 DNA: TGTGCCAGCAGCGAACACGCTGGACTAGCAGGCGATACGCAGTATTTT. The V and J genes are TRBV2 and TRBJ2-3, with 8 positions matching TRBD2. Germline V CDR1 and CDR2: SNHLY, FYNNEI. The CDR3 spans 16 residues. V lost 6 bases and J lost 6; bases outside the gene matches: 14.

V gene TRBV27 combines with J gene TRBJ2-5, with 7 bases matching TRBD2. The germline V gene encodes CDR1 MNHEY and CDR2 SMNVEV (reference sequence). The J segment lost 8 bases and the V segment lost 7 bases, leaving 10 bases of the junction unmatched. The CDR3 spans 13 residues. In nucleotides, the CDR3 is TGTGCCAGCATGGGGGGGAGCAAGTCCACCCAGTACTTC. It yields the protein CASMGGSKSTQYF.

The CDR3 loop reads CACRQGARNEKLFF. Written as DNA, the CDR3 is TGTGCCTGTAGACAGGGGGCGCGGAATGAAAAACTGTTTTTT. V gene TRBV30 combines with J gene TRBJ1-4, with 10 positions matching TRBD1. The CDR3 is made up of 14 amino acids. Trimming cost V 6 bases and J 5 bases; bases outside gene matches: 6. Germline V gene data show CDR1 as GTSNPN and CDR2 as SVGIG (reference sequence).

This clone showed up just once. CDR3 protein: CASSLTHGFPPLHF. The CDR3 nucleotides read TGTGCCAGCAGCCTCACCCACGGGTTTCCACCCCTCCACTTT. The chain carries TRBV11-2 and TRBJ1-6; D is unresolved. CDR3 length equals 14 residues. In germline, CDR1 is SGHAT, CDR2 FQNNGV. V lost 5 bases and J 11 bases, leaving 16 bases between the germline ends.

The chain links TRBV11-2 to TRBJ2-5; 11 bases match TRBD2. The V and J ends lost 5 bases and 5 bases, in that order; junction bases with no gene match: 16. CDR3 length equals 18 residues. Germline values: CDR1 SGHAT, CDR2 FQNNGV. As DNA, the CDR3 is TGTGCCAGCAGCCCGGGACGGACGACTAGCGGGGTAATGGAGACCCAGTACTTC. Translation: CASSPGRTTSGVMETQYF.

V gene TRBV6-1 combines with J gene TRBJ2-7; TRBD1 agrees at 9 bases. V gave up 6 bases and J gave up 3 bases; unmatched junction bases: 9. The CDR3 is made up of 15 amino acids. The germline V gene encodes CDR1 MNHNS and CDR2 SASEGT. The CDR3 DNA follows: TGTGCCAGCAGGGGACAGGGATCGGTTGGCTACGAGCAGTACTTC. This sequence encodes CASRGQGSVGYEQYF.

This clone was seen once. The chain joins TRBV28 to TRBJ2-4; 8 bases map to TRBD1. Germline V lookup: CDR1 MDHEN, CDR2 SYDVKM. J was trimmed by 5 bases and V by 6 bases; bases with no gene match: 9. The CDR3 totals 15 residues. This CDR3 is CASRTGVVGENIQYF. The CDR3 DNA is TGTGCCAGCAGGACAGGGGTTGTGGGGGAAAACATTCAGTACTTC.

The CDR3: CASSIRTGEILGEKLFF. In DNA form, the CDR3 reads TGCGCCAGCAGCATCCGGACAGGGGAAATTCTAGGAGAAAAACTGTTTTTT. This chain connects TRBV4-3 to TRBJ1-4; 9 bases are a match to TRBD1. Germline values: CDR1 LGHNA, CDR2 YSLEER. The CDR3 totals 17 residues. V shed 5 bases, J shed 8 bases, and the junction held 15 bases outside the gene matches.

This clone was counted only a few times. The genes are TRBV19 and TRBJ1-5; maybe TRBD1 (6 bases). With 5 bases removed from V and 13 bases from J, the gap between germline ends came to 21 bases. The CDR3 runs to 14 residues. CDR1 LNHDA and CDR2 SQIVND come from the germline V gene (reference sequence). The CDR3 DNA is TGTGCCAGTAGTTCGTCGGGGGGCGAGGCCACGCAGCATTTT. Its translation: CASSSSGGEATQHF. Looking up the rest from reference TRBV19 and TRBJ1-5 gives the full variable domain: DGGITQSPKYLFRKEGQNVTLSCEQNLNHDAMYWYRQDPGQGLRLIYYSQIVNDFQKGDIAEGYSVSREKKESFPLTVTSAQKNPTAFYLCASSSSGGEATQHFGDGTRLSIL.

This rearrangement joins TRBV6-5 to TRBJ2-3, with D maybe TRBD2 (5 bases). Germline assignment: CDR1 MNHEY and CDR2 SVGAGI. This CDR3 is built from 13 residues. V was pared by 5 bases and J by 4 bases, with 10 bases between. As DNA, the CDR3 is TGTGCCAGCAGTGACGAACTAGCAGATACGCAGTATTTT. Residues: CASSDELADTQYF.

The chain joins TRBV28 to TRBJ2-2, with 7 positions matching TRBD1. V shed 3 bases and J 0 bases; nucleotides not matched to a gene: 1. CDR3 length: 15 residues. Germline loops: CDR1 MDHEN, CDR2 SYDVKM. Here the CDR3 reads CASSLTGTNTGELFF. For the CDR3, the DNA is TGTGCCAGCAGTTTGACAGGGACGAACACCGGGGAGCTGTTTTTT.